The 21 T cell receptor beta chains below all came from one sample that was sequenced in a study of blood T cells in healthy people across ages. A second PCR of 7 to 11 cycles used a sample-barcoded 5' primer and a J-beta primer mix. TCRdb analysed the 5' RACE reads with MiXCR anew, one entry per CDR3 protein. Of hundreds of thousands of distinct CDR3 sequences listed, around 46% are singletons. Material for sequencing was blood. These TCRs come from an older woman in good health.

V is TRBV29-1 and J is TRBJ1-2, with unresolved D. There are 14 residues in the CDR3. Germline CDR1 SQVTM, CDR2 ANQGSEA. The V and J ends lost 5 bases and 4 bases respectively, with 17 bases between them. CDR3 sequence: CSVQSGVLGYGYTF. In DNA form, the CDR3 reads TGCAGCGTTCAGTCCGGGGTTTTAGGCTATGGCTACACCTTC.

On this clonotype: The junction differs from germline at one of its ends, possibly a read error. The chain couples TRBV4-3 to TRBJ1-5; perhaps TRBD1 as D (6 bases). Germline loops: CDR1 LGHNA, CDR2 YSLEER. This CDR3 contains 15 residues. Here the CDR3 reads CASSQGAGGNQPLHF. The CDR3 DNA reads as TGCGCCAGCAGCCAGGGGGCGGGAGGCAATCAGCCCCTGCATTTT.

The CDR3 region is CASSVERGVNEQFF. The CDR3 DNA follows: TGTGCCAGCAGTGTGGAGCGGGGGGTCAATGAGCAGTTCTTC. The chain links TRBV6-4 to TRBJ2-1, with 9 bases lining up with TRBD2. This CDR3 is built from 14 residues. J lost 6 bases, V lost 4 bases, and 4 bases had no gene match. Germline V gene lookup returns CDR1 MRHNA and CDR2 SNTAGT.

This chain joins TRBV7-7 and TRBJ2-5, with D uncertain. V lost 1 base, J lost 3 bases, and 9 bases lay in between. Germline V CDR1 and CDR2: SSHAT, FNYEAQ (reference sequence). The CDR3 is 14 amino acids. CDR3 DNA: TGTGCCAGCAGCTTAGGGTCAACCAAAGAGACCCAGTACTTC. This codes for CASSLGSTKETQYF. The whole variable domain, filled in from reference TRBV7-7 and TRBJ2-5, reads GAGVSQSPRYKVTKRGQDVTLRCDPISSHATLYWYQQALGQGPEFLTYFNYEAQPDKSGLPSDRFSAERPEGSISTLTIQRTEQRDSAMYRCASSLGSTKETQYFGPGTRLLVL.

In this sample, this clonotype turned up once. The CDR3 reads CSVRQGIDQETQYF. The DNA of the CDR3 is TGCAGCGTTAGACAGGGGATAGACCAAGAGACCCAGTACTTC. The J gene is TRBJ2-5, the V gene TRBV29-1, with 8 nucleotides matching TRBD1. This CDR3 has 14 residues. Germline V gives CDR1 SQVTM, CDR2 ANQGSEA. V lost 5 bases and J lost 0; bases outside the gene matches: 5.

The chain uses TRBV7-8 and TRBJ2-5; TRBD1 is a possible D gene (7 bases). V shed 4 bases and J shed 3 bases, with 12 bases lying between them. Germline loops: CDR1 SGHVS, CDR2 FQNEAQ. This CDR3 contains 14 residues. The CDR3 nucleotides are TGTGCCAGCAGCTCCCGCGGGACAGAAGAGACCCAGTACTTC. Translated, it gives CASSSRGTEETQYF.

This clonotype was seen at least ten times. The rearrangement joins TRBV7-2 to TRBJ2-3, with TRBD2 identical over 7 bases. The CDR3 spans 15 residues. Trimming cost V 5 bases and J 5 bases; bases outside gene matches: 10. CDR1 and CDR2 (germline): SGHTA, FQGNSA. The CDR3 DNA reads TGTGCCAGCAGCCCGGGCGAGCGGGGTGGAGATACGCAGTATTTT. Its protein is CASSPGERGGDTQYF.

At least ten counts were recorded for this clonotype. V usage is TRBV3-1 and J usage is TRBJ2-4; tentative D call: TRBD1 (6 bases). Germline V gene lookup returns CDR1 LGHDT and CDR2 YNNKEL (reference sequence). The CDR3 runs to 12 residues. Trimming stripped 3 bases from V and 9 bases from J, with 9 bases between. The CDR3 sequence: CASSQDSRIQYF. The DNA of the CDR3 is TGTGCCAGCAGCCAGGACAGTCGCATTCAGTACTTC.

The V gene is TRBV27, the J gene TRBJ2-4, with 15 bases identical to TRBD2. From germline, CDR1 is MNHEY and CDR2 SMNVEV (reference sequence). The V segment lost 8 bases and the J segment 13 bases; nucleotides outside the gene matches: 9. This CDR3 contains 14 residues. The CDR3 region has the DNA TGTGCCAGCGGCCGTGGACTAGCGGGAGGGGAGCAGTACTTC. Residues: CASGRGLAGGEQYF.

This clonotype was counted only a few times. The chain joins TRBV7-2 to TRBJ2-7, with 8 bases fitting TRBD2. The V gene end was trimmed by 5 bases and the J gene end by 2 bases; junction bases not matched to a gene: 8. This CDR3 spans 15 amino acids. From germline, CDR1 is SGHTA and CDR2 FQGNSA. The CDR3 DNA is TGTGCCAGCAGCATAACTAGCGGTGATACCTACGAGCAGTACTTC. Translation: CASSITSGDTYEQYF.

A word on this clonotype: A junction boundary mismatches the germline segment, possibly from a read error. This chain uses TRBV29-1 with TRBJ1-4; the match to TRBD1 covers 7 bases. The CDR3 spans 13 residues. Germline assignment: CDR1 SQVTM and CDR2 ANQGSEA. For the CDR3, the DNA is TGCAGCGTGGAAGACAGGGCGCGGGAAAAACTGTTTTTT. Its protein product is CSVEDRAREKLFF.

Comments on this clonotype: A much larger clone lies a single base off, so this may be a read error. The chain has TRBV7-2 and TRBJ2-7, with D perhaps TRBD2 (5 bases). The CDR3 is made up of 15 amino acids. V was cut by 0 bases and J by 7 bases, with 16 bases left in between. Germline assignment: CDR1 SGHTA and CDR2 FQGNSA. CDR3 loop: CASSLAPAASHEQYF. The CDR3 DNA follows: TGTGCCAGCAGCTTAGCCCCAGCGGCTAGCCATGAGCAGTACTTC.

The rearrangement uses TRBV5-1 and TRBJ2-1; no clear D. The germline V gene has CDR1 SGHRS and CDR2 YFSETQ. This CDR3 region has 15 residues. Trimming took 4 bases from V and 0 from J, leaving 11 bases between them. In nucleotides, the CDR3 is TGCGCCAGCAGCCCGGACGTCGCCTCCTACAATGAGCAGTTCTTC. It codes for CASSPDVASYNEQFF.

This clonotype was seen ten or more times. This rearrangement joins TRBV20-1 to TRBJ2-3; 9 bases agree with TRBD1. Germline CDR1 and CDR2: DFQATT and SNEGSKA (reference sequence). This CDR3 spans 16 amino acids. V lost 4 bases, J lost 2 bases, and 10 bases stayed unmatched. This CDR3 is CSANRVTGGNTDTQYF. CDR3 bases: TGCAGTGCTAACCGAGTGACAGGGGGTAACACAGATACGCAGTATTTT.

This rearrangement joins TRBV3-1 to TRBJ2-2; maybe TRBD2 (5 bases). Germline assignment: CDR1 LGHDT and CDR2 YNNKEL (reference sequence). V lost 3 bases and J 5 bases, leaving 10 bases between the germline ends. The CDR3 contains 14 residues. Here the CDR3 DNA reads TGTGCCAGCAGCCAGACTGGCGGGACCGGGGAGCTGTTTTTT. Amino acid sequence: CASSQTGGTGELFF.

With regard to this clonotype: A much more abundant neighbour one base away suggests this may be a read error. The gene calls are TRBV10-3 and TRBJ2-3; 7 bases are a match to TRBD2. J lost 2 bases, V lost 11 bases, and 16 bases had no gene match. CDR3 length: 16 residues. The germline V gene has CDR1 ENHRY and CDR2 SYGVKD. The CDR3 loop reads CAFSRTGGTITDTQYF. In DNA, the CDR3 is TGTGCCTTTTCCCGGACTGGCGGGACTATCACAGATACGCAGTATTTT.

Here the CDR3 DNA reads TGTGCCAGTAGTACTAGCGGGAGATACGAGCAGTACTTC. This encodes CASSTSGRYEQYF. This chain connects TRBV19 to TRBJ2-7; 10 nucleotides align to TRBD2. The CDR3 is 13 residues long. Germline loops: CDR1 LNHDA, CDR2 SQIVND (reference sequence). Germline trimming cut 4 bases from V and 4 bases from J; bases unmatched to any gene: 1.

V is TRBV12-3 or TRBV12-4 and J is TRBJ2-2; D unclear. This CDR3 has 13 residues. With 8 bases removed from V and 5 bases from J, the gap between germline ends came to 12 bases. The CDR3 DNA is TGTGCCAGCGGCTTTGGGGAAACCGGGGAGCTGTTTTTT. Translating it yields CASGFGETGELFF.

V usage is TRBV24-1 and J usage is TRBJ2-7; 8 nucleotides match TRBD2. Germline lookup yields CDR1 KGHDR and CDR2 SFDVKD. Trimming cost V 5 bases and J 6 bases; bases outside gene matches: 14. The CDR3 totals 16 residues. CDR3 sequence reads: CATSAPSSGRRSEQYF. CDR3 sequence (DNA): TGTGCCACCAGTGCCCCGAGCAGCGGGAGACGTTCCGAGCAGTACTTC.

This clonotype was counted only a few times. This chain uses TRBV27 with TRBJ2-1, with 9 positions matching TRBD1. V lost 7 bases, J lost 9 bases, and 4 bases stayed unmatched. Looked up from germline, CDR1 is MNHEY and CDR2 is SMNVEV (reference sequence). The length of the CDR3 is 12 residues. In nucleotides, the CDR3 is TGTGCCAGCATTGGGACAGGGCGTGAGCAGTTCTTC. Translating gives CASIGTGREQFF.

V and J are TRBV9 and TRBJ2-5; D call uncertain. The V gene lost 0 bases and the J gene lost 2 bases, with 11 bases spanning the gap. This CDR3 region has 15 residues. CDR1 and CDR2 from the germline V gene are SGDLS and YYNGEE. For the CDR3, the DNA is TGTGCCAGCAGCGTAGCCCAGAATAGGCAAGAGACCCAGTACTTC. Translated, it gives CASSVAQNRQETQYF.